The 13 T cell receptor beta chains below were found in one sample sequenced in a study of cytomegalovirus exposure and HLA in healthy donors. PCR primers comprised 60 Vbeta and 13 Jbeta primers. Clones were sequenced by immunoSEQ multiplex PCR, and TCRdb holds only the in-frame ones, with some missing. Of roughly 98,000 clones listed, 80% to 90% are singletons. Sequencing used PBMCs. Every receptor here comes from a man between 35 and 55 years old in good health and CMV-seronegative.

As DNA, the CDR3 is TGTGCCAGCAGCTTGGCCGGGACAGGGGGTCTCCACGAGCAGTACTTC. Amino acids: CASSLAGTGGLHEQYF. The rearrangement joins TRBV5-4 to TRBJ2-7; TRBD1 aligns across 11 bases. Losses at the gene ends were 0 bases for V and 5 bases for J; bases not matched to a gene: 7. Germline CDR1 SGHNT, CDR2 YYREEE (reference sequence). The CDR3 contains 16 residues.

A few counts support this clone. The CDR3 bases are TGTGCCAGCAGCACGGCGGGGGGCCGCACAGATACGCAGTATTTT. This gives the protein CASSTAGGRTDTQYF. The rearrangement joins TRBV9 to TRBJ2-3; TRBD2 aligns across 8 bases. The CDR3 sequence is 15 residues long. The germline V gene encodes CDR1 SGDLS and CDR2 YYNGEE. The ends lost 4 bases at V and 1 base at J; junction bases unmatched: 5.

This clone came up a few times. This sequence joins TRBV30 and TRBJ1-5, with D possibly being TRBD1 (5 bases). The CDR3 consists of 15 residues. Germline CDR1 GTSNPN, CDR2 SVGIG (reference sequence). Deletions cut 0 bases from V and 6 bases from J, with 15 bases between. CDR3 nucleotide sequence: TGTGCCTGGAGTGTACGGGTCGGGGGTGGTCAGCCCCAGCATTTT. This encodes CAWSVRVGGGQPQHF.

This sequence joins TRBV7-8 and TRBJ1-5; TRBD1 might be the D (6 bases). Germline CDR1 is SGHVS and CDR2 is FQNEAQ. The CDR3 is 17 amino acids. Trimming took 2 bases from V and 6 from J, leaving 20 bases between them. The CDR3 is CASSLWVVQGRLQPQHF. The CDR3 DNA is TGTGCCAGCAGCTTATGGGTGGTACAGGGAAGGCTTCAGCCCCAGCATTTT.

This chain links TRBV5-1 with TRBJ1-4, with D perhaps matching TRBD1 (6 bases). The CDR3 runs to 17 residues. Germline CDR1 SGHRS, CDR2 YFSETQ. V lost 4 bases and J lost 5, with 21 bases in between. The CDR3 region has the DNA TGCGCCAGCAGCCTAACCGGGGGGGGCTGGGTAAATGAAAAACTGTTTTTT. Its protein product is CASSLTGGGWVNEKLFF.

This clone qualifies as medium-sized (0.01 to 0.1%). The V call is TRBV7-9, the J call TRBJ1-6; weak D call: TRBD1 (5 bases). V was trimmed by 6 bases and J by 9 bases, leaving 9 bases between them. CDR1 SEHNR and CDR2 FQNEAQ come from the germline V gene (reference sequence). The CDR3 length is 12 residues. CDR3 sequence reads: CASRGLGSPLHF. The CDR3 DNA reads as TGTGCCAGCAGGGGGCTCGGTTCACCCCTCCACTTT.

The rearrangement joins TRBV6-5 to TRBJ1-4; 7 bases fit TRBD1. This CDR3 comprises 15 residues. After removal of 3 bases from V and 5 bases from J, the junction contained 6 bases not matched to a gene. The germline V gene encodes CDR1 MNHEY and CDR2 SVGAGI. In nucleotides, the CDR3 is TGTGCCAGCAGTTATAGGGGGCCCCTAAATGAAAAACTGTTTTTT. Protein: CASSYRGPLNEKLFF.

The chain employs TRBV19 and TRBJ2-2; D gene ambiguous. The CDR3 length is 12 residues. The ends were cut back, 1 base at V and 7 bases at J, with 4 bases in the middle. Looked up from germline, CDR1 is LNHDA and CDR2 is SQIVND (reference sequence). CDR3 sequence reads: CASSIVIGELFF. Here the CDR3 DNA reads TGTGCCAGTAGTATAGTCATCGGGGAGCTGTTTTTT.

The chain combines TRBV28 with TRBJ2-7, with TRBD1 as a possible D gene (5 bases). Germline CDR1 reads MDHEN; CDR2 reads SYDVKM. Trimming took 6 bases from V and 5 from J, leaving 20 bases between them. The CDR3 has 15 amino acids. For the CDR3, the DNA is TGTGCCAGCAGCAACACAGGTGGTTTTGGGGACGAGCAGTACTTC. It is translated as CASSNTGGFGDEQYF.

As concerns this clone: The sample has other DNA sequences that encode this CDR3 too. The CDR3 loop is CASSEASGGYNEQFF. The CDR3 DNA sequence: TGTGCCAGCAGTGAAGCTAGCGGGGGTTACAATGAGCAGTTCTTC. The chain has TRBV6-1 and TRBJ2-1, with 9 bases fitting TRBD2. Germline assignment: CDR1 MNHNS and CDR2 SASEGT. The CDR3 spans 15 residues. V shed 0 bases and J 4 bases; nucleotides not matched to a gene: 1.

The V and J genes are TRBV7-9 and TRBJ2-1; the D gene is possibly TRBD2 (6 bases). Germline-derived CDR1 and CDR2 are SEHNR and FQNEAQ (reference sequence). This CDR3 spans 11 amino acids. The ends were cut back, 6 bases at V and 16 bases at J, with 16 bases in the middle. This CDR3 reads CASRRDWEAFF. As DNA, the CDR3 is TGTGCCAGCAGAAGGGACTGGGAAGCCTTCTTC.

The chain couples TRBV7-8 to TRBJ1-1; D is possibly TRBD1 (6 bases). The germline V and J ends were trimmed by 2 bases and 4 bases, with 11 bases remaining between them. The CDR3 is made up of 14 amino acids. Germline V gene sequence: CDR1 SGHVS, CDR2 FQNEAQ. The CDR3 coding sequence is TGTGCCAGCAGCTTAACGCTGGGGGCCACTGAAGCTTTCTTT. It yields the protein CASSLTLGATEAFF.

The rearrangement uses TRBV7-8 and TRBJ1-1; D gene uncertain. Trimming left V 0 bases short and J 7 bases short, with 12 bases between. CDR1 is SGHVS, CDR2 FQNEAQ, per germline. The CDR3 totals 14 residues. The CDR3 sequence: CASSLAGSEGEAFF. The CDR3 DNA follows: TGTGCCAGCAGCTTAGCAGGATCTGAGGGTGAAGCTTTCTTT.